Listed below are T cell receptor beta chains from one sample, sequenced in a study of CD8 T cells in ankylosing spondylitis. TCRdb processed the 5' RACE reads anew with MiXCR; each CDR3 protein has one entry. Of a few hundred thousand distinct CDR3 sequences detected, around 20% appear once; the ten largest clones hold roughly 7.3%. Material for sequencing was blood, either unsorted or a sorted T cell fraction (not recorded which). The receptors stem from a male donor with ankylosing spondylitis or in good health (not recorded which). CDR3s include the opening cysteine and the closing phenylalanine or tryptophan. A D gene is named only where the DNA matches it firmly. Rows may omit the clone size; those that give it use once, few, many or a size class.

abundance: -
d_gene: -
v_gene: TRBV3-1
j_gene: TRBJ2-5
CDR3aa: CASSGFGETQYF
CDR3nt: TGTGCCAGCAGCGGATTCGGAGAGACCCAGTACTTC

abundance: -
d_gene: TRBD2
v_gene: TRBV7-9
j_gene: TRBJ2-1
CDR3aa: CASSWTGTSNEQFF
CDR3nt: TGTGCCAGCAGCTGGACCGGGACTAGCAATGAGCAGTTCTTC

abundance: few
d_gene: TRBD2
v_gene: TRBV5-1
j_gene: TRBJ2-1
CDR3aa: CASTSGGPYNEQFF
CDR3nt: TGCGCCAGCACGAGCGGGGGACCCTACAATGAGCAGTTCTTC

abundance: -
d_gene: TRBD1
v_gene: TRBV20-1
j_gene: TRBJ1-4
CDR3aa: CSARDVQGATNEKLFF
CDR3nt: TGCAGTGCTAGAGATGTCCAGGGGGCAACTAATGAAAAACTGTTTTTT

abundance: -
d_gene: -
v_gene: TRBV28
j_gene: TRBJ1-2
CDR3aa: CASSFPGLGSGYTF
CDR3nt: TGTGCCAGCAGTTTCCCGGGTCTTGGTTCTGGCTACACCTTC

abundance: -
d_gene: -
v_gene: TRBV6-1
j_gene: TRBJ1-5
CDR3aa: CASSEAAVAVSQPQHF
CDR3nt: TGTGCCAGCAGTGAAGCGGCTGTCGCAGTCTCCCAGCCCCAGCATTTT

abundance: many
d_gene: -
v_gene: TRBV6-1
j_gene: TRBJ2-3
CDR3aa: CASSPKSPSTDTQYF
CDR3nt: TGTGCCAGCAGCCCAAAGAGTCCTAGCACAGATACGCAGTATTTT

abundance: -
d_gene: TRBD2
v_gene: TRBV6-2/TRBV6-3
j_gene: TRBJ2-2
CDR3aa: CASSYPGLALNTGELFF
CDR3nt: TGTGCCAGCAGTTACCCCGGACTAGCGCTTAACACCGGGGAGCTGTTTTTT

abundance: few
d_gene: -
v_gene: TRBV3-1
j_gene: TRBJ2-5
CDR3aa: CASAVGETQYF
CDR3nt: TGTGCCAGCGCTGTCGGTGAGACCCAGTACTTC

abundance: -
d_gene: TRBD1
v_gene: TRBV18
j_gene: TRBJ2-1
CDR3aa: CASSPTGRGWQFF
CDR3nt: TGTGCCAGCTCACCAACGGGCAGGGGGTGGCAGTTCTTC

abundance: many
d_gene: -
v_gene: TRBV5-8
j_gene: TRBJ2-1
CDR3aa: CASSMLGTEQFF
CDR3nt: TGTGCCAGCAGCATGCTAGGGACTGAGCAGTTCTTC

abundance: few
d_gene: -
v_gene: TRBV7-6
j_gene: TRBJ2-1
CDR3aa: CASSFGRSYNNEQFF
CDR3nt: TGTGCCAGCAGCTTCGGGCGGTCTTATAACAATGAGCAGTTCTTC

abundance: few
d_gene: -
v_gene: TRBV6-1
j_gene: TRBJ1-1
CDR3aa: CASRAFRVPEEAFF
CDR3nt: TGTGCCAGCAGAGCTTTCCGGGTCCCTGAAGAAGCTTTCTTT

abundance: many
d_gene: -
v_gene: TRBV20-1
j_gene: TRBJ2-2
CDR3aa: CSARPNPPDTGELFF
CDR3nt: TGCAGTGCTAGACCAAACCCCCCCGATACCGGGGAGCTGTTTTTT

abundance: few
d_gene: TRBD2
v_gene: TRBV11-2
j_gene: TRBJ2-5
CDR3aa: CASSLRGPRTSRFGTQYF
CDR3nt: TGTGCCAGCAGCTTACGGGGCCCGAGGACTAGTCGGTTTGGGACCCAGTACTTC

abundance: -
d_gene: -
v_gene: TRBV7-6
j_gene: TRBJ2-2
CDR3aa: CASSFRGGTGELFF
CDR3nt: TGTGCCAGCAGCTTTAGGGGAGGAACCGGGGAGCTGTTTTTT

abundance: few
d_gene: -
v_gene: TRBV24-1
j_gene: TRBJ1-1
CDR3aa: CATREGRNTEAFF
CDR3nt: TGTGCCACCAGGGAGGGACGGAACACTGAAGCTTTCTTT

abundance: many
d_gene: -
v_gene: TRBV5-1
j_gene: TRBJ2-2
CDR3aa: CASSFNPRGPTGELFF
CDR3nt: TGCGCCAGCAGCTTTAACCCGAGGGGCCCCACCGGGGAGCTGTTTTTT

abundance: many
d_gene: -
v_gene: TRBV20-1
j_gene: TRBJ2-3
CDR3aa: CSASSHHTDTQYF
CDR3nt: TGCAGTGCTAGTAGTCATCACACAGATACGCAGTATTTT

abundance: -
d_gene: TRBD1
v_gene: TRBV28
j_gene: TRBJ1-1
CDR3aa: CASGSKRTGGTFF
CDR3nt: TGTGCCAGCGGCTCAAAAAGGACAGGGGGGACTTTCTTT

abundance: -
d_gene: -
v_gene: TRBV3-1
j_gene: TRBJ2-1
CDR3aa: CASSQDMGGWTYNEQFF
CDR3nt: TGTGCCAGCAGCCAAGACATGGGGGGTTGGACCTACAATGAGCAGTTCTTC

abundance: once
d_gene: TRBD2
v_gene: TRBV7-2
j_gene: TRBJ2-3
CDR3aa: CASSMGLAGGSTDTQYF
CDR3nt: TGTGCCAGCAGCATGGGACTAGCGGGGGGTAGCACAGATACGCAGTATTTT

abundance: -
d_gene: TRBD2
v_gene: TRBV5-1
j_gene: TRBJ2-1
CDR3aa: CASSWGLAGGPYNEQFF
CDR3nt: TGCGCCAGCAGCTGGGGACTAGCGGGAGGTCCTTACAATGAGCAGTTCTTC

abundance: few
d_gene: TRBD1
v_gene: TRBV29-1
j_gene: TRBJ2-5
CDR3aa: CSVGQGAGETQYF
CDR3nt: TGCAGCGTTGGCCAGGGGGCCGGGGAGACCCAGTACTTC

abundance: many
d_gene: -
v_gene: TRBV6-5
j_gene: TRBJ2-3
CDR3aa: CASSSLQLATDTQYF
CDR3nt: TGTGCCAGCAGTTCTCTCCAGCTAGCTACAGATACGCAGTATTTT

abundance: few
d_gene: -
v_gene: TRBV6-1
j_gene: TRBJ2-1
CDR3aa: CALEGRAYNEQFF
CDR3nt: TGTGCCCTCGAGGGGCGGGCCTACAATGAGCAGTTCTTC

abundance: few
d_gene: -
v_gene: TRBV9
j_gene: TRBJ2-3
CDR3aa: CASSVIPTESTDTQYF
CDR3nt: TGTGCCAGCAGCGTAATTCCGACGGAGAGCACAGATACGCAGTATTTT

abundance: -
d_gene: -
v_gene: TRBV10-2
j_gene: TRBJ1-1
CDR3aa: CASSERSTEAFF
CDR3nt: TGCGCCAGCAGTGAGAGGTCGACTGAAGCTTTCTTT

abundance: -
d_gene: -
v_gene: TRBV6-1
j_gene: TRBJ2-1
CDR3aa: CASSQAGGTGNEQFF
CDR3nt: TGTGCCAGCAGTCAAGCGGGGGGGACAGGGAATGAGCAGTTCTTC

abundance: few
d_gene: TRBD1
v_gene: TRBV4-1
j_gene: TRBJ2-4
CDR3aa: CASSQEQGALFSIQYF
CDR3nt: TGCGCCAGCAGCCAGGAACAGGGGGCGCTTTTTTCCATTCAGTACTTC

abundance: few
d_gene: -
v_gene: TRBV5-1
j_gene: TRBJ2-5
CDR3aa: CASSLAAEKETQYF
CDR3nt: TGCGCCAGCAGCTTGGCGGCGGAGAAAGAGACCCAGTACTTC

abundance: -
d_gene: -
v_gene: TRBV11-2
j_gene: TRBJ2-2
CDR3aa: CASNKGAGELFF
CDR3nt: TGTGCCAGCAACAAAGGGGCCGGGGAGCTGTTTTTT

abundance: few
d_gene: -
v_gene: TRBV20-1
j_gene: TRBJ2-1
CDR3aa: CSAPPSGRRNNEQFF
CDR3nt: TGCAGTGCTCCCCCCTCAGGCCGCCGTAACAATGAGCAGTTCTTC

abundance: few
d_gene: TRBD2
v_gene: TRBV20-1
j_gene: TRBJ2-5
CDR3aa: CSASVAGGDQETQYF
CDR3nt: TGCAGTGCTAGTGTGGCGGGGGGGGACCAAGAGACCCAGTACTTC

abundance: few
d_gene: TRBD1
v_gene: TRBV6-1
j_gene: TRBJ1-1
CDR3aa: CASSRGRGLSTEAFF
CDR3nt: TGTGCCAGCAGCAGGGGGCGGGGGTTGAGCACTGAAGCTTTCTTT

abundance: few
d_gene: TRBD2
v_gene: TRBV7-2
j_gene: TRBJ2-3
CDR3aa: CASSLGLAGGDTQYF
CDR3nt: TGTGCCAGCAGCTTAGGTCTAGCGGGCGGGGATACGCAGTATTTT

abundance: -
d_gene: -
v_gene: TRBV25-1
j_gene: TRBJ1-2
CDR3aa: CASSEGRAPNYGYTF
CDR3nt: TGTGCCAGCAGTGAAGGACGGGCCCCTAACTATGGCTACACCTTC

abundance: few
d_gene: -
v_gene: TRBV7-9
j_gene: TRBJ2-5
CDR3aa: CASSKGGGFPETQYF
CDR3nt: TGTGCCAGCAGCAAAGGAGGGGGCTTCCCAGAGACCCAGTACTTC

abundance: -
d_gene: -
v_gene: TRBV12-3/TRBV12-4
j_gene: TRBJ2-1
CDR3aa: CASSARDTSYNEQFF
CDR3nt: TGTGCCAGCAGTGCCCGGGACACGTCCTACAATGAGCAGTTCTTC

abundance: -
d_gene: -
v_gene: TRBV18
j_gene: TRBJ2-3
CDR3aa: CASSRANSISDTQYF
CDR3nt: TGTGCCAGCTCACGCGCCAACTCAATATCAGATACGCAGTATTTT

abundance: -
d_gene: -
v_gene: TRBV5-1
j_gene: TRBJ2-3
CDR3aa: CASSLDVGDPPDTQYF
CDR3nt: TGCGCCAGCAGCTTGGATGTCGGGGACCCCCCAGATACGCAGTATTTT

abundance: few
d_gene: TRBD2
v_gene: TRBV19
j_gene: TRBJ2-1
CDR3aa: CASSMWGDYYNEQFF
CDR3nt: TGTGCCAGTAGTATGTGGGGGGACTACTACAATGAGCAGTTCTTC

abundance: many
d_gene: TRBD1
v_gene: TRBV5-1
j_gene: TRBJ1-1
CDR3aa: CASSKQGDKNTEAFF
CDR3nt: TGCGCCAGCAGCAAACAGGGGGATAAGAACACTGAAGCTTTCTTT

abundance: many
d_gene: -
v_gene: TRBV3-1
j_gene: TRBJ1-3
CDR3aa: CASSPSGNTIYF
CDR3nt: TGTGCCAGCAGCCCCTCTGGAAACACCATATATTTT

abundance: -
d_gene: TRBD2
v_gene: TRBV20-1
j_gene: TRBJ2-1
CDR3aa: CSASDASGSLNEQFF
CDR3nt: TGCAGTGCTAGCGATGCTAGCGGGAGTCTCAATGAGCAGTTCTTC

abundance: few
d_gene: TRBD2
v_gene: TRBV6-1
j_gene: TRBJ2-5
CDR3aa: CASSEAGLEETQYF
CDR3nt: TGTGCCAGCAGTGAAGCTGGACTAGAGGAGACCCAGTACTTC

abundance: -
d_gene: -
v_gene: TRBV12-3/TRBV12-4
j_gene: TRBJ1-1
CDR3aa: CASSLNQEYTEAFF
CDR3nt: TGTGCCAGCAGTTTAAACCAGGAATACACTGAAGCTTTCTTT

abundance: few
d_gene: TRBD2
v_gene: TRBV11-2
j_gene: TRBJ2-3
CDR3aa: CASSLDFPGTSGSTTDTQYF
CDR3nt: TGTGCCAGCAGCTTAGATTTCCCCGGGACTAGCGGGAGTACCACAGATACGCAGTATTTT

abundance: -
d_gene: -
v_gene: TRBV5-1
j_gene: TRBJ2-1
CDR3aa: CASSSEGQHNEQFF
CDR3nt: TGCGCCAGCAGCTCCGAGGGCCAGCACAATGAGCAGTTCTTC

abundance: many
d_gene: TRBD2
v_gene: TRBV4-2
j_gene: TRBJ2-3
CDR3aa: CASSQVTLAGGTDTQYF
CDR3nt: TGTGCCAGCAGCCAAGTGACACTAGCGGGGGGGACAGATACGCAGTATTTT

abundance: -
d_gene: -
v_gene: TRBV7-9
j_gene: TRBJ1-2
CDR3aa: CASSPSTYGYTF
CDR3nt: TGTGCCAGCAGCCCTTCTACCTATGGCTACACCTTC

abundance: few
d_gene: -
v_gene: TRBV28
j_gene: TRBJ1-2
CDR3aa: CASSLTGLSYGYTF
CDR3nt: TGTGCCAGCAGTCTAACCGGGTTATCGTATGGCTACACCTTC

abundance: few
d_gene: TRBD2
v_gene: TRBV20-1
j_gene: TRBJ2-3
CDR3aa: CSARDPSGSPYTQYF
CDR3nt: TGCAGTGCTAGAGATCCCAGCGGGAGTCCGTATACGCAGTATTTT

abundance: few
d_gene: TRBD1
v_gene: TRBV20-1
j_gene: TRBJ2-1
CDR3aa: CSASGTGDFNEQFF
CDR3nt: TGCAGTGCGAGCGGGACAGGGGACTTCAATGAGCAGTTCTTC

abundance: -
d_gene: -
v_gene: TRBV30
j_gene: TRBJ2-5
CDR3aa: CAWIGGKHQETQYF
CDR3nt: TGTGCCTGGATCGGGGGAAAACACCAAGAGACCCAGTACTTC

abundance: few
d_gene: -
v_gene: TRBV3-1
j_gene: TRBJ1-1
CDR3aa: CASSQDGRGAFF
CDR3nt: TGTGCCAGCAGCCAGGACGGGCGAGGAGCTTTCTTT

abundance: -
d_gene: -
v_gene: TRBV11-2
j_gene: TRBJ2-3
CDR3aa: CASSLIDSTDTQYF
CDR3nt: TGTGCCAGCAGCTTAATTGACAGCACAGATACGCAGTATTTT